This passage covers 10 T cell receptor beta chains from one sample sequenced in a study of cytotoxic CD8 clonotypes in ibrutinib-treated CLL. TCRdb keeps only in-frame clones here, not all; method: immunoSEQ multiplex PCR. Of approximately 91,000 clones in the sample, 70% to 80% were seen once. The starting material was PBMCs, obtained after 12 months of ibrutinib treatment. The receptors were gathered from a human donor with chronic lymphocytic leukemia.

This clone is medium-sized in the sample. V usage is TRBV7-8 and J usage is TRBJ1-3, with D unclear. The germline V gene encodes CDR1 SGHVS and CDR2 FQNEAQ. CDR3 size: 12 residues. Between the trimmed V and J ends, which lost 0 bases and 3 bases, there was a span of 0 bases. The CDR3 DNA reads as TGTGCCAGCAGCTTAGCTGGAAACACCATATATTTT. This translates into CASSLAGNTIYF.

This chain links TRBV6-4 with TRBJ2-1; 9 bases agree with TRBD1. Germline CDR1 and CDR2: MRHNA and SNTAGT. J lost 7 bases, V lost 8 bases, and 9 bases had no gene match. This CDR3 has 14 amino acids. CDR3 residues: CASGGGQGNNEQFF. The CDR3 DNA reads as TGTGCCAGCGGGGGGGGACAGGGAAATAATGAGCAGTTCTTC.

Here the CDR3 DNA reads TGCGCCAGCAGCCAAGAGAGGGGGGATACGCAGTATTTT. This codes for CASSQERGDTQYF. This chain joins TRBV4-3 and TRBJ2-3, with D tentatively TRBD1 (6 bases). V was trimmed by 0 bases and J by 6 bases, leaving 7 bases between them. CDR1 and CDR2 from the germline V gene are LGHNA and YSLEER. The CDR3 is 13 residues long.

This clone came up a few times. The chain is built from TRBV7-3 and TRBJ2-3; D call uncertain. Germline V gene lookup returns CDR1 SGHTA and CDR2 FQGTGA. This CDR3 is 13 amino acids long. Trimming cost V 0 bases and J 2 bases, with 3 bases left between them. CDR3 protein: CASSLTHTDTQYF. The CDR3, as DNA: TGTGCCAGCAGCTTAACCCACACAGATACGCAGTATTTT. The full variable domain, rest sourced from reference TRBV7-3 and TRBJ2-3, is GAGVSQTPSNKVTEKGKYVELRCDPISGHTALYWYRQSLGQGPEFLIYFQGTGAADDSGLPNDRFFAVRPEGSVSTLKIQRTERGDSAVYLCASSLTHTDTQYFGPGTRLTVL.

The chain recombines TRBV6-1 with TRBJ2-3; a possible D gene is TRBD2 (5 bases). Trimming cost V 5 bases and J 0 bases, with 12 bases left between them. This CDR3 is built from 15 residues. From germline, CDR1 is MNHNS and CDR2 SASEGT. CDR3 loop: CASSPLGHSTDTQYF. As DNA, the CDR3 is TGTGCCAGCAGTCCACTAGGCCATAGCACAGATACGCAGTATTTT.

The V gene is TRBV30, the J gene TRBJ2-2, with D possibly being TRBD2 (7 bases). V dropped 3 bases and J dropped 4 bases, with 15 bases sitting between them. There are 15 residues in the CDR3. CDR1 and CDR2 (germline): GTSNPN, SVGIG (reference sequence). DNA of the CDR3: TGTGCCTGGAGGAGGGGGGGGCTGGGCACCGGGGAGCTGTTTTTT. This gives the protein CAWRRGGLGTGELFF.

This clone occurred once. The chain recombines TRBV11-1 with TRBJ2-7; 9 bases align to TRBD1. Germline V gene lookup returns CDR1 SGHAT and CDR2 FQDESV (reference sequence). J was trimmed by 5 bases and V by 5 bases; bases with no gene match: 7. There are 14 residues in the CDR3. CDR3 nucleotides: TGTGCCAGCAGCCGGGACAGGGCCAAAGACGAGCAGTACTTC. Its translation is CASSRDRAKDEQYF.

V and J are TRBV20-1 and TRBJ1-4; D is uncertain. V was clipped by 0 bases and J by 11 bases, with 7 bases between them. The V gene's germline CDR1 is DFQATT and CDR2 SNEGSKA (reference sequence). The CDR3 loop spans 11 amino acids. In nucleotides, the CDR3 is TGCAGTGCTAGAGATCCGCGGAAACTGTTTTTT. It codes for CSARDPRKLFF.

This clone appeared a few times. The chain couples TRBV30 to TRBJ1-6; unclear D gene. The CDR3 is 13 residues long. The germline V and J ends were trimmed by 3 bases and 7 bases, with 10 bases remaining between them. The V gene's germline CDR1 is GTSNPN and CDR2 SVGIG (reference sequence). CDR3 sequence (DNA): TGTGCCTGGAGCCCGGGCCCCAATTCACCCCTCCACTTT. This codes for CAWSPGPNSPLHF.

This clone was detected only a few times. The rearrangement links TRBV7-2 to TRBJ2-7; 9 bases map to TRBD2. V gave up 2 bases and J gave up 2 bases; unmatched junction bases: 4. Per the germline V gene, CDR1 is SGHTA and CDR2 is FQGNSA. The CDR3 is 15 amino acids. CDR3 DNA: TGTGCCAGCAGCTTATCCGCGGGAGGGACCTACGAGCAGTACTTC. It codes for CASSLSAGGTYEQYF.